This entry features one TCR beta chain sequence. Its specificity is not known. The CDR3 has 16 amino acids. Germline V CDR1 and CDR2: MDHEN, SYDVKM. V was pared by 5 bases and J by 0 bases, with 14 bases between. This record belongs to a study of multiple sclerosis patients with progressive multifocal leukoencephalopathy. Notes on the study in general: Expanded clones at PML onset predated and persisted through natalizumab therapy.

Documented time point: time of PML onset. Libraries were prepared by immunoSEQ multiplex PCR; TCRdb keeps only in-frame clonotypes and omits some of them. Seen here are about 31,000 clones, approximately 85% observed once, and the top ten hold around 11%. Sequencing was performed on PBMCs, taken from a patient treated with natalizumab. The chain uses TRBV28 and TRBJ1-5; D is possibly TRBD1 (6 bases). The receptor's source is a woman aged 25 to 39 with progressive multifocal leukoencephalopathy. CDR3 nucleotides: TGTGCCAGCAGTCCCATGACAGGCGATAGCAATCAGCCCCAGCATTTT. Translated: CASSPMTGDSNQPQHF.